This TCR beta chain emerged from a study of shared clonotypes between healthy human individuals. Adult Caucasians living in Nashville, Tennessee made up all of the donors. CDR1 and CDR2 (germline): MDHEN, SYDVKM. Trimming took off 3 bases at V and 2 bases at J, with 4 bases between the two ends. The CDR3 has 12 amino acids. Deep-level assay runs were performed. Data came from immunoSEQ multiplex PCR; TCRdb stores just in-frame clones and leaves some out. The sample has about 600,000 clones, roughly 97% seen once. This clonotype originated in a woman aged 25 to 39 in good health. The J gene is TRBJ1-2, the V gene TRBV28; D is undetermined. What was sequenced was naive CD4+ T cells sorted from blood. Subset indicated: CD45RA+ positively selected. This CDR3 reads CASSFVNYGYTF. CDR3 nucleotides: TGTGCCAGCAGTTTTGTAAACTATGGCTACACCTTC.